This T cell receptor (beta chain) derives from a study of chemoradiotherapy in HPV16-positive cancers. Study-wide findings and caveats: HPV-responsive T-cell expansion during chemoradiotherapy was linked to improved recurrence-free survival in HPV16-positive patients. Candidate HPV-specific clones and E7-related TCR motifs grew in tumor during treatment.

This table comes from immunoSEQ multiplex PCR, and its TCRdb copy is limited to in-frame clones, with some not included. Here the sample spans tens of thousands of clones, 85% to 95% being singletons. CDR1 and CDR2 (germline): MNHEY, SMNVEV (reference sequence). Trimming removed 4 bases from V and 4 bases from J, with 13 bases in between. The CDR3 has 15 amino acids. Repeated repertoire sampling spanned the course of chemoradiotherapy. As for this clone: Its matching antigen is unknown.

The material was blood, obtained from a patient who underwent chemoradiotherapy. The V call is TRBV27, the J call TRBJ1-4; no clear D. The source of this sequence is a human donor with HPV-associated anogenital cancer. CDR3 loop: CASSSWQEFNEKLFF. The DNA of the CDR3 is TGTGCCAGCAGTTCTTGGCAGGAGTTTAATGAAAAACTGTTTTTT. The variable domain in full, with the rest retrieved from reference TRBV27 and TRBJ1-4, is EAQVTQNPRYLITVTGKKLTVTCSQNMNHEYMSWYRQDPGLGLRQIYYSMNVEVTDKGDVPEGYKVSRKEKRNFPLILESPSPNQTSLYFCASSSWQEFNEKLFFGSGTQLSVL.